The clone carrying this T cell receptor (beta chain) was observed many times. In the library, individual cDNA molecules carried attached unique molecular identifiers. TCRdb analysed the 5' RACE reads with MiXCR anew, one entry per CDR3 protein. The sample yields about 30,000 distinct CDR3 sequences, 5% to 6.5% seen once. The data are from a study of early T cells in non-severe SARS-CoV-2 infection. This CDR3 has 14 residues. The germline V gene encodes CDR1 SGHTA and CDR2 FQGNSA. V dropped 8 bases and J dropped 5 bases, with 16 bases sitting between them. The sample consisted of whole blood. This clonotype was sampled from an adult who was a healthcare worker with PCR-confirmed SARS-CoV-2 infection or an uninfected control (not recorded which). V and J are TRBV7-2 and TRBJ2-1, with a tentative D call TRBD2 (7 bases). This CDR3 reads CASQKQGGDNEQFF. CDR3 bases: TGTGCCAGCCAAAAACAGGGAGGGGACAATGAGCAGTTCTTC.